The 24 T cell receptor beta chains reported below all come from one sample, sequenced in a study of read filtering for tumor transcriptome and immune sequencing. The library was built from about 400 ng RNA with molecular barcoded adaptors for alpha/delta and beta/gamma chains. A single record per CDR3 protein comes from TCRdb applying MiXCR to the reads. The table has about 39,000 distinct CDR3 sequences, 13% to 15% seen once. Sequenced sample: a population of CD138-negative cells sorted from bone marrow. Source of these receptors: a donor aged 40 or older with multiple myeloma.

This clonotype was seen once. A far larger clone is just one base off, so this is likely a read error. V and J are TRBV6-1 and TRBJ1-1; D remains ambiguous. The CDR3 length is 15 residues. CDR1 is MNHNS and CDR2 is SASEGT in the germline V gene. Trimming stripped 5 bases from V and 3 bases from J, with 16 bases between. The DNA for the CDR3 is TGTGCCAGCAGTTACGCCTCACAAATGGACACTGAAGCTTTCTTT. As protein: CASSYASQMDTEAFF.

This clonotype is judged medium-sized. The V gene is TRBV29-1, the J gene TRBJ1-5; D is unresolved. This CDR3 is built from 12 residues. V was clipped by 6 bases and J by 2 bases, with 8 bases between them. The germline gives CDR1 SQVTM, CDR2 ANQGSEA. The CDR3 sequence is CSVNEGNQPQHF. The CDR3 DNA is TGCAGCGTAAACGAGGGCAATCAGCCCCAGCATTTT.

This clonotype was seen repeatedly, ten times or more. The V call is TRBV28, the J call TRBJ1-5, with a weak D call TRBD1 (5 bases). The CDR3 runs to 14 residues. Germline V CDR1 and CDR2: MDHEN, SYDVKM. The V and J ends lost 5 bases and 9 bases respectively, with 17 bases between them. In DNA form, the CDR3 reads TGTGCCAGCAGTAACCAGGGTACCTGGACGCCCCAGCATTTT. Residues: CASSNQGTWTPQHF.

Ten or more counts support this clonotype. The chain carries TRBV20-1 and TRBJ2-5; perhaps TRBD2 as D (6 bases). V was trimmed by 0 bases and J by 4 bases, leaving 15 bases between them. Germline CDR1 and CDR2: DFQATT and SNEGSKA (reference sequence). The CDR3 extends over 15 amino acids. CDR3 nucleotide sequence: TGCAGTGCTAGAGAGCAAGCGGGTGGGGGAGAGACCCAGTACTTC. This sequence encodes CSAREQAGGGETQYF.

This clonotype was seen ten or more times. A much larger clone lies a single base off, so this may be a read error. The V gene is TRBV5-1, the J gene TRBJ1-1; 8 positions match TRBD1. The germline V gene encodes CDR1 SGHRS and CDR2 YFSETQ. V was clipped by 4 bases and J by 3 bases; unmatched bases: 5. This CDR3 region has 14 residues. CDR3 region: CASSGQGADTEAFF. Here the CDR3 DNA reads TGCGCCAGCAGCGGACAGGGAGCGGACACTGAAGCTTTCTTT. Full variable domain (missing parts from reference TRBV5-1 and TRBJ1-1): KAGVTQTPRYLIKTRGQQVTLSCSPISGHRSVSWYQQTPGQGLQFLFEYFSETQRNKGNFPGRFSGRQFSNSRSEMNVSTLELGDSALYLCASSGQGADTEAFFGQGTRLTVV.

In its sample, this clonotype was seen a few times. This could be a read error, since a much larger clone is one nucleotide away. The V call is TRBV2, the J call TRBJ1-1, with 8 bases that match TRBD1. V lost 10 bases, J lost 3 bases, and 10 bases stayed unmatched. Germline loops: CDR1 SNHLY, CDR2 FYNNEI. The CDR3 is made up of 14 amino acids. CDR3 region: CATTILDRDTEAFF. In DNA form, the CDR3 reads TGTGCCACTACTATTCTGGACAGGGACACTGAAGCTTTCTTT.

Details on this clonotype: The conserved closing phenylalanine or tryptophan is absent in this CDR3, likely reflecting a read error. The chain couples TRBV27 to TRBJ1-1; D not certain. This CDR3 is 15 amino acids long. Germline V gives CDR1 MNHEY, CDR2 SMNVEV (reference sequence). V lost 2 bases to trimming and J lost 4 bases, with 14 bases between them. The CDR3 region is CASSLEGGLGTEAFL. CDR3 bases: TGTGCCAGCAGTTTAGAGGGCGGCCTGGGCACTGAAGCTTTCCTT.

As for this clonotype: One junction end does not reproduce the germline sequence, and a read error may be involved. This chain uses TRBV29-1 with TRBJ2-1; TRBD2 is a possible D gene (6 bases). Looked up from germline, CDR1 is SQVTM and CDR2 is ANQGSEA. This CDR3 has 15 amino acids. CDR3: CSVQRAGNTYNGQFF. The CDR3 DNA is TGCAGCGTCCAGAGGGCGGGGAACACCTACAATGGGCAGTTCTTC.

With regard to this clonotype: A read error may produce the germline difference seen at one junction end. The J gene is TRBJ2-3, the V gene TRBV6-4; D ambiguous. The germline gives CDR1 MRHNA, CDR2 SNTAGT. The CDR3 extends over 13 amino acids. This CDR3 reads CASSEGSTDTRYF. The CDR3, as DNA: TGTGCCAGCAGTGAAGGAAGCACAGATACGCGGTATTTT.

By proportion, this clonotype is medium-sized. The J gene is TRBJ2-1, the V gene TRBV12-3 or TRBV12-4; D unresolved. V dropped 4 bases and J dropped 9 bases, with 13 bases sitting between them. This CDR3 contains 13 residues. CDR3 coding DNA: TGTGCCAGCAGTTCCTTACCCTGGGGTGAGCAGTTCTTC. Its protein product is CASSSLPWGEQFF.

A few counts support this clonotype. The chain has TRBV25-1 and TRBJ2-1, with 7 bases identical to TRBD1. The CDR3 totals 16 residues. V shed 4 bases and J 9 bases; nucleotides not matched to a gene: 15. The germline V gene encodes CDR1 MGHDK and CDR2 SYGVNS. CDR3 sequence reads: CASSVTASGGMGEQFF. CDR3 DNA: TGTGCCAGCAGTGTCACCGCCTCAGGGGGTATGGGTGAGCAGTTCTTC.

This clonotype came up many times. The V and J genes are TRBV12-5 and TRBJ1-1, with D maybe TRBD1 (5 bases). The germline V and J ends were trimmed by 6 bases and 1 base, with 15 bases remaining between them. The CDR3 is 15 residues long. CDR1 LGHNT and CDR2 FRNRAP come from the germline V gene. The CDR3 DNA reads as TGTGCTAGTGGCCCCAGCCAGGGTCCGAACACTGAAGCTTTCTTT. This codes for CASGPSQGPNTEAFF.

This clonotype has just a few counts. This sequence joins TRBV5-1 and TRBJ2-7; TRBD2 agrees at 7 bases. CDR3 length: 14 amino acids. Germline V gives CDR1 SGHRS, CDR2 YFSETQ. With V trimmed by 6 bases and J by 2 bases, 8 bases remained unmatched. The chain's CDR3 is CASNPGGLAYEQYF. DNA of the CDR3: TGCGCCAGCAACCCGGGGGGACTTGCCTACGAGCAGTACTTC. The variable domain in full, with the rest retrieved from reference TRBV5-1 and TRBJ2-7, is KAGVTQTPRYLIKTRGQQVTLSCSPISGHRSVSWYQQTPGQGLQFLFEYFSETQRNKGNFPGRFSGRQFSNSRSEMNVSTLELGDSALYLCASNPGGLAYEQYFGPGTRLTVT.

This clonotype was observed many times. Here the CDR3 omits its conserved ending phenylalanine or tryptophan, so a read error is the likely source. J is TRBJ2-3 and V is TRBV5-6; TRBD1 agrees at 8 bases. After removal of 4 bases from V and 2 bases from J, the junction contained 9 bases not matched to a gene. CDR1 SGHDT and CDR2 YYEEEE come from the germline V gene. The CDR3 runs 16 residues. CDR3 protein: CASSLGQGGSTDTQYL. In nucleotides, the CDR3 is TGTGCCAGCAGCCTCGGACAGGGAGGCTCCACAGATACGCAGTATCTT.

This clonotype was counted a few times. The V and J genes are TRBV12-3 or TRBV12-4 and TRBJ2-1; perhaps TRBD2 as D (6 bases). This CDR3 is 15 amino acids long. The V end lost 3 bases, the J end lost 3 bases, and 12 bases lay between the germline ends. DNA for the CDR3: TGTGCCAGCAGTTTCCTCGGGACTGACTACAATGAGCAGTTCTTC. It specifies CASSFLGTDYNEQFF.

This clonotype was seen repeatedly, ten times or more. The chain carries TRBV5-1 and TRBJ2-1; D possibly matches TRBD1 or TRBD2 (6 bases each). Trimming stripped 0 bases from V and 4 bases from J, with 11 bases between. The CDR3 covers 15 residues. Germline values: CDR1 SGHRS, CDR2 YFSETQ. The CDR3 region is CASSLEQGGYNEQFF. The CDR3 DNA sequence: TGCGCCAGCAGCTTGGAACAGGGAGGTTACAATGAGCAGTTCTTC.

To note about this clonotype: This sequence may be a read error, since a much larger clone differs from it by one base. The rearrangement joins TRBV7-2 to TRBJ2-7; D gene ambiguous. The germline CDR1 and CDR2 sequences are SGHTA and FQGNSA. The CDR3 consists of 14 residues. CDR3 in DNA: TGTGCCAGCAGCTTTTCTCTGGCCTCCTACGAGCGGTACTTC. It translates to CASSFSLASYERYF. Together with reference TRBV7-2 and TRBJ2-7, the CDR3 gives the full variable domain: GAGVSQSPSNKVTEKGKDVELRCDPISGHTALYWYRQSLGQGLEFLIYFQGNSAPDKSGLPSDRFSAERTGGSVSTLTIQRTQQEDSAVYLCASSFSLASYERYFGPGTRLTVT.

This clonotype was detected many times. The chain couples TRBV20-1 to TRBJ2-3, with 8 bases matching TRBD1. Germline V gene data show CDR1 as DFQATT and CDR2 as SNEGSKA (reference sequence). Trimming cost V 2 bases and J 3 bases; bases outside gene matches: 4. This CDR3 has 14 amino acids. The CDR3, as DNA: TGCAGTGCTAGAATCAGGGGGCTAACAGATACGCAGTATTTT. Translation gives CSARIRGLTDTQYF.

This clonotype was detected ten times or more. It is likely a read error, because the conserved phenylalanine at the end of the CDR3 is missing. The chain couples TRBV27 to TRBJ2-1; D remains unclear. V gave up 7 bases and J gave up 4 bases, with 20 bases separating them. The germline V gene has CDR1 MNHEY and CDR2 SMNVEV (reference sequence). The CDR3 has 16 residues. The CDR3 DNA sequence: TGTGCCAGCACCCGAAGGCCCCCTCCGGAATACAATGAGCAGTTCCTC. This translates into CASTRRPPPEYNEQFL.

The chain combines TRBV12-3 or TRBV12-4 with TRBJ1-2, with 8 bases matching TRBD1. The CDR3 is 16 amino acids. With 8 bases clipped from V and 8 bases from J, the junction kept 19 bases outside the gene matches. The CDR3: CASQPRGGTGGYGYTF. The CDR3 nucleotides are TGTGCCAGCCAACCGAGGGGGGGGACAGGCGGGTACGGCTACACCTTC.

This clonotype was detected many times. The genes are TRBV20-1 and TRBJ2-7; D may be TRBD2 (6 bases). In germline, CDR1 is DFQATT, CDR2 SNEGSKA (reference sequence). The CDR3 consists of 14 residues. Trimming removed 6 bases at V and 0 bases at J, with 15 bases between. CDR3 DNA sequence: TGCAGTGCGATAGCGGTCCTAAGCTCCTACGAGCAGTACTTC. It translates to CSAIAVLSSYEQYF.

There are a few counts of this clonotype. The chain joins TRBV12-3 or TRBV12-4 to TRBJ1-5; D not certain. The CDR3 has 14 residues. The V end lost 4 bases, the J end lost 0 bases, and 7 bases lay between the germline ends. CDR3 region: CASSYGNSNQPQHF. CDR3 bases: TGTGCCAGCAGTTATGGCAATAGCAATCAGCCCCAGCATTTT.

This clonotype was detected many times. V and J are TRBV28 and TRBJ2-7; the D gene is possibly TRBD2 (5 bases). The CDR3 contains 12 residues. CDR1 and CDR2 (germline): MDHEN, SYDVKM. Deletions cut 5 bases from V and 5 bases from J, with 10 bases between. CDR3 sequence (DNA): TGTGCCAGCAGTCCTCAGAGGGACGAGCAGTACTTC. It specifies CASSPQRDEQYF.

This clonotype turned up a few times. CDR3 sequence reads: CASSYGTGDTDTQYF. CDR3 nucleotides: TGTGCCAGCAGTTACGGGACAGGGGACACAGATACGCAGTATTTT. The chain couples TRBV6-5 to TRBJ2-3; 10 bases match TRBD1. The CDR3 extends over 15 amino acids. The trim removed 2 bases at V and 2 bases at J, leaving 1 base unmatched. Per the germline V gene, CDR1 is MNHEY and CDR2 is SVGAGI.